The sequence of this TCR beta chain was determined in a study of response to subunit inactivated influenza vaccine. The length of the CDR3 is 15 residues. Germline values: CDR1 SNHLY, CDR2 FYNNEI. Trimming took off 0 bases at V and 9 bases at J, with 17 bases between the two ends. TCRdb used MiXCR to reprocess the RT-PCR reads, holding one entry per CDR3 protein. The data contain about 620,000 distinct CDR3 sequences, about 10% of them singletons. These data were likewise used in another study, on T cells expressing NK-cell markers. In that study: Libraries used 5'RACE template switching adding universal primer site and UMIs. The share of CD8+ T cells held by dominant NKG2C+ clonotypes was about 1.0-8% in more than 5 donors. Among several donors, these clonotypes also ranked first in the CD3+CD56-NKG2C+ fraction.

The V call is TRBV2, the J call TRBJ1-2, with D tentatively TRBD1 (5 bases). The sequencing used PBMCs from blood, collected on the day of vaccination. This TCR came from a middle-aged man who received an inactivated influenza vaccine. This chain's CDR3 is CASSEAGTPGTSYTF. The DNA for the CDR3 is TGTGCCAGCAGTGAAGCAGGGACCCCAGGGACGAGCTACACCTTC.